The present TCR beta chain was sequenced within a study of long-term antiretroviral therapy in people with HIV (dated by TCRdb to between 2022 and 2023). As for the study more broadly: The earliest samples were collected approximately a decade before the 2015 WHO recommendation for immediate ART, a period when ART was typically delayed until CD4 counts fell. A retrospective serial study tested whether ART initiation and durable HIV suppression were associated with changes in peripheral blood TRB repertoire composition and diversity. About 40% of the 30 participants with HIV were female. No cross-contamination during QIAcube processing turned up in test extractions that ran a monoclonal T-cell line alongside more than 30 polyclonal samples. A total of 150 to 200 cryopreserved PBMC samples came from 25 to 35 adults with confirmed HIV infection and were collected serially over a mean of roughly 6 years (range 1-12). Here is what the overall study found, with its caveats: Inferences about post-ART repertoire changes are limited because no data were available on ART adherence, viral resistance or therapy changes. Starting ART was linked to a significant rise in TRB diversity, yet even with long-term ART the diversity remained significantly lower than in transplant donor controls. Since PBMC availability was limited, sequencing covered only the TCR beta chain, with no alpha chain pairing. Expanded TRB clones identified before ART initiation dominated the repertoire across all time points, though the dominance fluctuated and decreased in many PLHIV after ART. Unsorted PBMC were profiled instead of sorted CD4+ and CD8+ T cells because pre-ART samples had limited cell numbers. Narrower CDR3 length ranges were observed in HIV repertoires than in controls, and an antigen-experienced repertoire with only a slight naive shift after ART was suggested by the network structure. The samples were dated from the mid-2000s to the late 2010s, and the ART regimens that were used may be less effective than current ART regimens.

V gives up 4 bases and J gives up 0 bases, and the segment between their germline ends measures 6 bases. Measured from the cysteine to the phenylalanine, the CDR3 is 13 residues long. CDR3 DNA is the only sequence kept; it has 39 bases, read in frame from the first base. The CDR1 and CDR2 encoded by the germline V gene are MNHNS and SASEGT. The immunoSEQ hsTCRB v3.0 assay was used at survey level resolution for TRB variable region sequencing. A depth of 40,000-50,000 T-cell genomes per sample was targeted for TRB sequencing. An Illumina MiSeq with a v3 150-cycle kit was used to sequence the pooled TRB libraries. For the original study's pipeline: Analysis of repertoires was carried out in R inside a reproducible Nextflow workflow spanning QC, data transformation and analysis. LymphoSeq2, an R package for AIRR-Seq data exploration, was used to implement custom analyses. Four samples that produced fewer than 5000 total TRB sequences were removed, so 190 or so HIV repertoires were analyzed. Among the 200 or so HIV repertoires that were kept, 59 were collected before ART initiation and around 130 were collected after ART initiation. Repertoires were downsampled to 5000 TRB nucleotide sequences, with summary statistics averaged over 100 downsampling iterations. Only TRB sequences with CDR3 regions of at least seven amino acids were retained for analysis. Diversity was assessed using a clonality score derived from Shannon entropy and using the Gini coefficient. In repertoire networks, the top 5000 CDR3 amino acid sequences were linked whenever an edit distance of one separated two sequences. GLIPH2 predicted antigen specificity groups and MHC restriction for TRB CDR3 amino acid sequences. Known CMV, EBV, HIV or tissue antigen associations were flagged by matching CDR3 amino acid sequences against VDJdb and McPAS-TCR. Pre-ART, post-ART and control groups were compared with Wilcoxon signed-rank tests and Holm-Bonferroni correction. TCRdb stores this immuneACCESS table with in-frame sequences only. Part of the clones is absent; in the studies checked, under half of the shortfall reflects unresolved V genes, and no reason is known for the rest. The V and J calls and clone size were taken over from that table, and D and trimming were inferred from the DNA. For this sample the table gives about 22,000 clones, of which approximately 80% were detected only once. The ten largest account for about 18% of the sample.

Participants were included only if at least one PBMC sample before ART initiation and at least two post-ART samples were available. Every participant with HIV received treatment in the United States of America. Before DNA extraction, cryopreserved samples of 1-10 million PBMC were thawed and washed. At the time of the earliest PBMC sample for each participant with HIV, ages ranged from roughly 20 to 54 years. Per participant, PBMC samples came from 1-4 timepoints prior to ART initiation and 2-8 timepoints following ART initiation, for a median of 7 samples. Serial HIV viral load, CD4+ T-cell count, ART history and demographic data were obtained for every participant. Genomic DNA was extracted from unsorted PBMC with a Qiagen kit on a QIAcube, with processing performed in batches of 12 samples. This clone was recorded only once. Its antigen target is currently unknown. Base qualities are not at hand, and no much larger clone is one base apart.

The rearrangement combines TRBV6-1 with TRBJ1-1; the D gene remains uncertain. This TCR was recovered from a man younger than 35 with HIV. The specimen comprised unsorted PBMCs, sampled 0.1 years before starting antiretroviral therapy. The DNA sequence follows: TGTGCCAGCAGTGCGGACCTGAACACTGAAGCTTTCTTT. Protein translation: CASSADLNTEAFF.